These 30 T cell receptor beta chains were all obtained from the same sample, sequenced in a study of cytomegalovirus exposure and HLA in healthy donors. In the PCR, 60 Vbeta and 13 Jbeta primers were used. Generated by immunoSEQ multiplex PCR, the TCRdb table keeps only in-frame clones and is missing some. The sample has just over 150,000 clones, over 75% seen once. Specimen: PBMCs. These receptors all stem from a woman between 45 and 60 years old in good health and CMV-seropositive.

The rearrangement joins TRBV11-1 to TRBJ2-5; D remains ambiguous. V lost 0 bases to trimming and J lost 5 bases, with 16 bases between them. CDR1 is SGHAT, CDR2 FQDESV, per germline (reference sequence). This CDR3 has 16 residues. Here the CDR3 reads CASSLASVSYSETQYF. DNA for the CDR3: TGTGCCAGCAGCTTAGCGTCGGTATCCTATTCTGAGACCCAGTACTTC.

V and J are TRBV5-6 and TRBJ1-6; maybe TRBD1 (6 bases). The germline V and J ends were trimmed by 6 bases and 7 bases, with 17 bases remaining between them. The CDR3 spans 15 residues. Germline-derived CDR1 and CDR2 are SGHDT and YYEEEE. The CDR3 coding sequence is TGTGCCAGCACCACAGTAGGGGGGGGAAATTCACCCCTCCACTTT. It yields the protein CASTTVGGGNSPLHF.

The chain has TRBV10-1 and TRBJ2-1; the match to TRBD2 covers 12 bases. The CDR3 has 15 residues. J lost 5 bases, V lost 3 bases, and 2 bases had no gene match. Germline CDR1 reads WNHNN; CDR2 reads SYGVQD (reference sequence). The DNA for the CDR3 is TGCGCCAGCAGTGAACGACTAGCGGGGGACAATGAGCAGTTCTTC. It codes for CASSERLAGDNEQFF.

This chain connects TRBV2 to TRBJ1-5, with D hard to call. V gave up 6 bases and J gave up 0 bases, with 15 bases separating them. This CDR3 is 16 amino acids long. CDR1 is SNHLY and CDR2 is FYNNEI in the germline V gene. The chain's CDR3 is CASRRSIPFSNQPQHF. The CDR3 DNA is TGTGCCAGCAGACGGAGTATTCCCTTTAGCAATCAGCCCCAGCATTTT. Full variable domain (outside the CDR3, taken from reference TRBV2 and TRBJ1-5): EPEVTQTPSHQVTQMGQEVILRCVPISNHLYFYWYRQILGQKVEFLVSFYNNEISEKSEIFDDQFSVERPDGSNFTLKIRSTKLEDSAMYFCASRRSIPFSNQPQHFGDGTRLSIL.

Here the CDR3 reads CASKPWTANYGYTF. The CDR3 region has the DNA TGTGCCAGTAAACCCTGGACAGCTAACTATGGCTACACCTTC. V usage is TRBV19 and J usage is TRBJ1-2; TRBD1 is a possible D gene (6 bases). V lost 7 bases and J lost 0, with 12 bases in between. CDR1 and CDR2 (germline): LNHDA, SQIVND (reference sequence). CDR3 length: 14 amino acids.

The gene calls are TRBV4-1 and TRBJ1-2, with 8 bases that match TRBD1. The length of the CDR3 is 15 residues. V shed 0 bases and J 5 bases; nucleotides not matched to a gene: 5. Germline CDR1 reads MGHRA; CDR2 reads YSYEKL. In DNA, the CDR3 is TGCGCCAGCAGCCAAGATATCGACAGGGGTTATGGCTACACCTTC. Protein product: CASSQDIDRGYGYTF.

The chain is built from TRBV30 and TRBJ1-6; 10 bases match TRBD1. This CDR3 has 13 residues. V shed 6 bases and J 7 bases; nucleotides not matched to a gene: 3. Germline CDR1 and CDR2: GTSNPN and SVGIG (reference sequence). This CDR3 is CACQTGGNSPLHF. The CDR3 bases are TGTGCCTGTCAGACAGGGGGCAATTCACCCCTCCACTTT. The entire variable domain, with the rest obtained from reference TRBV30 and TRBJ1-6, is as follows: SQTIHQWPATLVQPVGSPLSLECTVEGTSNPNLYWYRQAAGRGLQLLFYSVGIGQISSEVPQNLSASRPQDRQFILSSKKLLLSDSGFYLCACQTGGNSPLHFGNGTRLTVT.

The V and J genes are TRBV5-6 and TRBJ2-1, with TRBD1 matching over 10 bases. Trimming at V came to 0 bases and at J to 6 bases, leaving 3 bases not matched to a gene. There are 15 residues in the CDR3. Germline CDR1 and CDR2: SGHDT and YYEEEE. The CDR3: CASSLARDRGNEQFF. Written as DNA, the CDR3 is TGTGCCAGCAGCTTGGCTCGGGACAGGGGCAATGAGCAGTTCTTC.

In its sample, this clone was seen a few times. The V and J genes are TRBV27 and TRBJ2-5; 8 bases match TRBD2. The J segment lost 1 base and the V segment lost 3 bases, leaving 4 bases of the junction unmatched. Germline V lookup: CDR1 MNHEY, CDR2 SMNVEV (reference sequence). This CDR3 comprises 15 residues. In DNA form, the CDR3 reads TGTGCCAGCAGTTTTAAGCGGGGGATCCAAGAGACCCAGTACTTC. Residues: CASSFKRGIQETQYF.

The V gene is TRBV6-5, the J gene TRBJ1-6; tentatively, D is TRBD1 (6 bases). The germline V gene encodes CDR1 MNHEY and CDR2 SVGAGI. Trimming removed 5 bases from V and 13 bases from J, with 18 bases in between. CDR3 size: 14 residues. In DNA, the CDR3 is TGTGCCAGCAGTCTGGGGGGGGGAGGGGGGCCCCTCCACTTT. This codes for CASSLGGGGGPLHF.

This chain joins TRBV9 and TRBJ2-7; D might be TRBD1 (6 bases). Trimming took off 4 bases at V and 4 bases at J, with 15 bases between the two ends. The germline V gene has CDR1 SGDLS and CDR2 YYNGEE. The CDR3 consists of 14 residues. CDR3 sequence (DNA): TGTGCCAGCAGCTTCCGGGACACCGATTACGAGCAGTACTTC. Protein sequence: CASSFRDTDYEQYF.

The chain combines TRBV7-2 with TRBJ1-3; D uncertain. Germline CDR1 reads SGHTA; CDR2 reads FQGNSA. The CDR3 has 14 amino acids. V lost 4 bases, J lost 3 bases, and 10 bases lay in between. The CDR3 loop reads CASSSNRGGNTIYF. The CDR3 nucleotides read TGTGCCAGCAGCTCAAATCGGGGTGGAAACACCATATATTTT. Supplemented by reference TRBV7-2 and TRBJ1-3, the full variable domain reads GAGVSQSPSNKVTEKGKDVELRCDPISGHTALYWYRQSLGQGLEFLIYFQGNSAPDKSGLPSDRFSAERTGGSVSTLTIQRTQQEDSAVYLCASSSNRGGNTIYFGEGSWLTVV.

The J gene is TRBJ2-5, the V gene TRBV29-1; D may be TRBD2 (5 bases). The CDR3 has 13 amino acids. The V gene lost 7 bases and the J gene lost 7 bases, with 19 bases spanning the gap. CDR1 SQVTM and CDR2 ANQGSEA come from the germline V gene. CDR3 nucleotides: TGCAGCGCTGACCCTTTCGCCCGGGGGACCCAGTACTTC. It encodes CSADPFARGTQYF.

This chain joins TRBV5-1 and TRBJ1-2; 11 bases map to TRBD1. The V gene's germline CDR1 is SGHRS and CDR2 YFSETQ. The CDR3 length is 15 residues. V was pared by 3 bases and J by 5 bases, with 6 bases of the junction left unmatched. For the CDR3, the DNA is TGCGCCAGCAGCTCCGGACAGGGGGCATTTTATGGCTACACCTTC. Its translation: CASSSGQGAFYGYTF.

The rearrangement joins TRBV5-1 to TRBJ2-7, with TRBD1 matching over 7 bases. Trimming took 3 bases from V and 0 from J; bases not matched to a gene: 6. Germline CDR1 reads SGHRS; CDR2 reads YFSETQ. The CDR3 runs to 15 residues. CDR3 amino acids: CASSSGQLHSYEQYF. CDR3 nucleotides: TGCGCCAGCAGCTCGGGACAGCTCCACTCCTACGAGCAGTACTTC.

This rearrangement joins TRBV7-9 to TRBJ2-1, with TRBD2 identical over 8 bases. This CDR3 has 15 amino acids. Germline V gene data show CDR1 as SEHNR and CDR2 as FQNEAQ (reference sequence). The J segment lost 5 bases and the V segment lost 5 bases, leaving 8 bases of the junction unmatched. Written as DNA, the CDR3 is TGTGCCAGCAGCGCCGGGGGGGGGTACGACAATGAGCAGTTCTTC. Translated, it gives CASSAGGGYDNEQFF. The variable domain in full, completed from reference TRBV7-9 and TRBJ2-1, reads DTGVSQNPRHKITKRGQNVTFRCDPISEHNRLYWYRQTLGQGPEFLTYFQNEAQLEKSRLLSDRFSAERPKGSFSTLEIQRTEQGDSAMYLCASSAGGGYDNEQFFGPGTRLTVL.

This clone is a singleton in its sample. J is TRBJ1-2 and V is TRBV2; TRBD1 is a possible D gene (5 bases). This CDR3 has 15 amino acids. V was cut by 6 bases and J by 3 bases, with 17 bases left in between. Germline-derived CDR1 and CDR2 are SNHLY and FYNNEI. This chain's CDR3 is CASSTSSAGHYGYTF. CDR3 DNA: TGTGCCAGCAGCACCTCATCGGCGGGACACTATGGCTACACCTTC.

The chain combines TRBV18 with TRBJ2-7; 11 bases fit TRBD1. CDR1 and CDR2 (germline): KGHSH, LQKENI. Trimming took 3 bases from V and 7 from J; bases not matched to a gene: 8. This CDR3 is built from 15 residues. The CDR3 protein is CASSPTGTGGVEQYF. CDR3 nucleotide sequence: TGTGCCAGCTCACCGACCGGGACAGGGGGAGTTGAGCAGTACTTC.

The chain combines TRBV28 with TRBJ1-5, with a tentative D call TRBD1 (6 bases). V was cut by 1 base and J by 1 base, with 11 bases left in between. Germline CDR1 MDHEN, CDR2 SYDVKM. The CDR3 is made up of 16 amino acids. CDR3 in DNA: TGTGCCAGCAGTTTATTAGGGGGTGGGAGCAATCAGCCCCAGCATTTT. It encodes CASSLLGGGSNQPQHF.

The V call is TRBV7-2, the J call TRBJ1-3, with D possibly matching TRBD1 (6 bases). The germline V and J ends were trimmed by 5 bases and 0 bases, with 14 bases remaining between them. Per the germline V gene, CDR1 is SGHTA and CDR2 is FQGNSA. The CDR3 has 16 amino acids. The CDR3 sequence is CASSPQGQSSGNTIYF. CDR3 nucleotides: TGTGCCAGCAGCCCACAAGGACAGAGCTCTGGAAACACCATATATTTT. The complete variable domain, with remaining parts taken from reference TRBV7-2 and TRBJ1-3, reads GAGVSQSPSNKVTEKGKDVELRCDPISGHTALYWYRQSLGQGLEFLIYFQGNSAPDKSGLPSDRFSAERTGGSVSTLTIQRTQQEDSAVYLCASSPQGQSSGNTIYFGEGSWLTVV.

V gene TRBV13 combines with J gene TRBJ2-7, with D tentatively TRBD2 (6 bases). This CDR3 is built from 14 residues. Trimming cost V 1 base and J 6 bases, with 13 bases left between them. Germline V gives CDR1 PRHDT, CDR2 FYEKMQ (reference sequence). This CDR3 is CASSLAGERVEQYF. DNA for the CDR3: TGTGCCAGCAGCTTAGCGGGGGAACGGGTCGAGCAGTACTTC.

This clone was counted only a few times. J is TRBJ1-2 and V is TRBV4-1, with 8 bases matching TRBD1. There are 15 residues in the CDR3. Germline V CDR1 and CDR2: MGHRA, YSYEKL. Trimming cost V 2 bases and J 5 bases; bases outside gene matches: 7. CDR3 sequence (DNA): TGCGCCAGCAGCCAAAGTCCCGGGACAGGTTATGGCTACACCTTC. Residues: CASSQSPGTGYGYTF.

This sequence joins TRBV19 and TRBJ1-2, with D possibly TRBD1 on 5 matching bases. CDR1 LNHDA and CDR2 SQIVND come from the germline V gene (reference sequence). V lost 3 bases, J lost 2 bases, and 7 bases lay in between. CDR3 size: 13 residues. In DNA, the CDR3 is TGTGCCAGTAGTATTTGGGGCAACTATGGCTACACCTTC. Protein product: CASSIWGNYGYTF.

This sequence joins TRBV7-9 and TRBJ1-1; a possible D gene is TRBD1 (5 bases). The germline V and J ends were trimmed by 5 bases and 2 bases, with 9 bases remaining between them. The length of the CDR3 is 13 residues. Per the germline V gene, CDR1 is SEHNR and CDR2 is FQNEAQ (reference sequence). In DNA form, the CDR3 reads TGTGCCAGCAGCGTGACAGAAAACACTGAAGCTTTCTTT. Its protein product is CASSVTENTEAFF.

The V call is TRBV15, the J call TRBJ1-1, with a tentative D call TRBD1 (6 bases). The CDR3 runs 17 residues. Per germline, CDR1 LNHNV and CDR2 YYDKDF (reference sequence). V lost 2 bases, J lost 0 bases, and 16 bases lay in between. The CDR3 DNA is TGTGCCACCAGCAGATTTATCGTCAGGGGAATGAACACTGAAGCTTTCTTT. This translates into CATSRFIVRGMNTEAFF. The full variable domain, with the rest looked up from reference TRBV15 and TRBJ1-1, is DAMVIQNPRYQVTQFGKPVTLSCSQTLNHNVMYWYQQKSSQAPKLLFHYYDKDFNNEADTPDNFQSRRPNTSFCFLDIRSPGLGDTAMYLCATSRFIVRGMNTEAFFGQGTRLTVV.

The J gene is TRBJ2-7, the V gene TRBV10-3; TRBD2 agrees at 7 bases. This CDR3 has 15 residues. Trimming removed 3 bases from V and 2 bases from J; junction bases left unmatched: 7. Germline values: CDR1 ENHRY, CDR2 SYGVKD. DNA of the CDR3: TGTGCCATCAGTGATGGGCTAGCGGAGACCTACGAGCAGTACTTC. Encoded protein: CAISDGLAETYEQYF.

The chain employs TRBV5-1 and TRBJ1-1, with D perhaps TRBD1 (5 bases). The ends were cut back, 3 bases at V and 1 base at J, with 13 bases in the middle. Germline V lookup: CDR1 SGHRS, CDR2 YFSETQ. This CDR3 comprises 15 residues. CDR3 DNA: TGCGCCAGCAGCTGGGGGGGGTTTGCGAACACTGAAGCTTTCTTT. The encoded protein is CASSWGGFANTEAFF.

The chain is built from TRBV10-1 and TRBJ2-2; 8 bases fit TRBD2. The CDR3 has 14 residues. Germline V gene data show CDR1 as WNHNN and CDR2 as SYGVQD (reference sequence). Unmatched junction bases numbered 7, after V lost 7 bases and J lost 6 bases. CDR3 bases: TGCGCCAGCATAGACCGGGGGGGGCCCGGGGAGCTGTTTTTT. Translating gives CASIDRGGPGELFF.

Details on this clone: The sample has other DNA sequences that encode this CDR3 too. The V and J genes are TRBV29-1 and TRBJ2-5, with TRBD1 matching 8 bases. This CDR3 has 12 residues. Germline V lookup: CDR1 SQVTM, CDR2 ANQGSEA. V shed 7 bases, J shed 2 bases, and the junction held 3 bases outside the gene matches. The CDR3 sequence is CSGRTGQETQYF. The DNA for the CDR3 is TGCAGCGGACGGACAGGGCAAGAGACCCAGTACTTC. Full variable domain (outside the CDR3, taken from reference TRBV29-1 and TRBJ2-5): SAVISQKPSRDICQRGTSLTIQCQVDSQVTMMFWYRQQPGQSLTLIATANQGSEATYESGFVIDKFPISRPNLTFSTLTVSNMSPEDSSIYLCSGRTGQETQYFGPGTRLLVL.

V and J are TRBV7-8 and TRBJ2-3; 13 bases agree with TRBD2. Germline CDR1 SGHVS, CDR2 FQNEAQ. The CDR3 is made up of 15 amino acids. J lost 6 bases, V lost 5 bases, and 5 bases had no gene match. This CDR3 is CASSPGTSGADTQYF. Written as DNA, the CDR3 is TGTGCCAGCAGCCCGGGGACTAGCGGGGCGGATACGCAGTATTTT.